Below, 4 T cell receptor beta chains from the same sample are listed, as sequenced in a study of cytomegalovirus exposure and HLA in healthy donors. PCR amplification relied on 60 Vbeta primers (plus 13 Jbeta primers). TCRdb's table, derived via immunoSEQ multiplex PCR, lists solely in-frame clones and lacks some. The table has 150,000 to 190,000 clones, approximately 72% seen once; the top ten hold over 1.1%. Sequences were obtained from PBMCs. The receptors originated from a man aged 18 to 30 in good health and CMV-seronegative.

V gene TRBV11-2 combines with J gene TRBJ2-7; 8 bases are shared with TRBD2. The CDR3 is 16 residues long. Germline values: CDR1 SGHAT, CDR2 FQNNGV. Trimming cost V 5 bases and J 5 bases; bases outside gene matches: 14. The CDR3 is CASSTHRVSGTNEQYF. Written as DNA, the CDR3 is TGTGCCAGCAGCACCCACCGCGTTAGCGGGACAAACGAGCAGTACTTC.

J is TRBJ2-1 and V is TRBV14; no clear D gene. CDR1 is SGHDN, CDR2 FVKESK, per germline. The CDR3 is 10 amino acids. In DNA form, the CDR3 reads TGTCCTAACAATCTGGAGGAGCAGTTCTTC. It translates to CPNNLEEQFF.

This chain links TRBV5-4 with TRBJ2-1; weak D call: TRBD1 (5 bases). V lost 0 bases, J lost 8 bases, and 9 bases lay in between. CDR1 and CDR2 (germline): SGHNT, YYREEE (reference sequence). The CDR3 is 13 residues long. For the CDR3, the DNA is TGTGCCAGCAGCTTGGGGGGCAGAGATGAGCAGTTCTTC. Its translation is CASSLGGRDEQFF. Looking up the rest from reference TRBV5-4 and TRBJ2-1 gives the full variable domain: ETGVTQSPTHLIKTRGQQVTLRCSSQSGHNTVSWYQQALGQGPQFIFQYYREEENGRGNFPPRFSGLQFPNYSSELNVNALELDDSALYLCASSLGGRDEQFFGPGTRLTVL.

J is TRBJ1-2 and V is TRBV19, with unresolved D. The V end lost 3 bases, the J end lost 2 bases, and 13 bases lay between the germline ends. From germline, CDR1 is LNHDA and CDR2 SQIVND (reference sequence). CDR3 size: 15 residues. Here the CDR3 reads CASSIFREMNYGYTF. CDR3 bases: TGTGCCAGTAGTATTTTTCGGGAGATGAACTATGGCTACACCTTC.